The next 10 T cell receptor beta chains were all read from a single sample in a study of cytomegalovirus exposure and HLA in healthy donors. This PCR relied on a set of 60 Vbeta primers and 13 Jbeta primers. Clones were sequenced by immunoSEQ multiplex PCR, and TCRdb holds only the in-frame ones, with some missing. This table holds 200,000 to 250,000 clones, roughly 80% found once. Sequencing was performed on PBMCs. These receptors were collected from a woman aged 35 to 49 in good health and CMV-seronegative.

The rearrangement links TRBV5-1 to TRBJ2-3, with D unresolved. CDR1 is SGHRS, CDR2 YFSETQ, per germline. V was pared by 0 bases and J by 4 bases, with 12 bases between. This CDR3 comprises 15 residues. The CDR3 reads CASSLGSISADTQYF. The CDR3 DNA reads TGCGCCAGCAGCTTGGGCTCAATTTCAGCAGATACGCAGTATTTT.

V usage is TRBV2 and J usage is TRBJ1-5, with 7 nucleotides matching TRBD1. This CDR3 comprises 14 residues. V lost 3 bases, J lost 5 bases, and 4 bases stayed unmatched. The germline V gene has CDR1 SNHLY and CDR2 FYNNEI. The CDR3 nucleotides read TGTGCCAGCAGTGAGACAGGGTTCTATCAGCCCCAGCATTTT. Protein product: CASSETGFYQPQHF.

This chain connects TRBV7-9 to TRBJ2-7; the match to TRBD2 covers 7 bases. CDR1 is SEHNR, CDR2 FQNEAQ, per germline (reference sequence). Trimming cost V 5 bases and J 7 bases; bases outside gene matches: 11. The CDR3 consists of 14 residues. CDR3 nucleotide sequence: TGTGCCAGCAGCGCGGGACTATTGGGGCCAGAGCAGTACTTC. This translates into CASSAGLLGPEQYF.

This clone was seen a handful of times. The gene calls are TRBV7-9 and TRBJ1-1; the match to TRBD1 covers 8 bases. The V segment lost 5 bases and the J segment 3 bases; nucleotides outside the gene matches: 8. Germline V CDR1 and CDR2: SEHNR, FQNEAQ (reference sequence). This CDR3 contains 15 residues. The CDR3 is CASSQTQGADTEAFF. The DNA of the CDR3 is TGTGCCAGCAGCCAAACCCAGGGGGCCGACACTGAAGCTTTCTTT.

The chain recombines TRBV30 with TRBJ1-2, with D possibly being TRBD1 (5 bases). This CDR3 is 12 amino acids long. Germline V gives CDR1 GTSNPN, CDR2 SVGIG (reference sequence). The V and J ends lost 2 bases and 9 bases respectively, with 13 bases between them. DNA of the CDR3: TGTGCCTGGAGTACGGGACTATACAGCTACACCTTC. Translation: CAWSTGLYSYTF.

The J gene is TRBJ2-1, the V gene TRBV27; 12 nucleotides match TRBD2. The CDR3 loop spans 19 amino acids. The junction had 22 bases not matched to a gene; V was cut back by 8 bases and J by 8 bases. Germline CDR1 MNHEY, CDR2 SMNVEV (reference sequence). CDR3 sequence reads: CASRYAGLAGPHMRDEQFF. Written as DNA, the CDR3 is TGTGCCAGCCGATACGCGGGACTAGCGGGTCCACACATGAGGGATGAGCAGTTCTTC.

The chain has TRBV7-9 and TRBJ2-6, with a weak D call TRBD2 (6 bases). This CDR3 spans 18 amino acids. V lost 9 bases, J lost 0 bases, and 21 bases lay in between. Germline assignment: CDR1 SEHNR and CDR2 FQNEAQ (reference sequence). The CDR3 sequence: CASHPGVLSDSGANVLTF. CDR3 nucleotides: TGTGCCAGTCATCCGGGGGTTCTGTCCGACTCTGGGGCCAACGTCCTGACTTTC.

This clone was observed a single time. This chain joins TRBV27 and TRBJ1-1; 8 bases are shared with TRBD1. In germline, CDR1 is MNHEY, CDR2 SMNVEV (reference sequence). The CDR3 spans 14 residues. Losses at the gene ends were 3 bases for V and 8 bases for J; bases not matched to a gene: 8. In DNA, the CDR3 is TGTGCCAGCAGTTTCCCGGGACAGGCAAAAGAAGCTTTCTTT. It specifies CASSFPGQAKEAFF.

Notes on this clone: The sample has other DNA sequences that encode this CDR3 too. The V gene is TRBV6-1, the J gene TRBJ1-2, with D hard to call. CDR1 is MNHNS and CDR2 is SASEGT in the germline V gene. V dropped 1 base and J dropped 5 bases, with 5 bases sitting between them. CDR3 length equals 12 residues. The CDR3 DNA reads as TGTGCCAGCAGTGAAGGGAGTTATGGCTACACCTTC. Its protein product is CASSEGSYGYTF.

The rearrangement uses TRBV5-1 and TRBJ1-4, with no clear D. The germline V gene encodes CDR1 SGHRS and CDR2 YFSETQ. V shed 0 bases and J shed 0 bases, with 6 bases lying between them. The CDR3 has 15 amino acids. CDR3: CASSLGTTTNEKLFF. Here the CDR3 DNA reads TGCGCCAGCAGCTTGGGCACAACAACTAATGAAAAACTGTTTTTT.